The following is a T cell receptor beta chain sequence with its context. The data were taken from a study of regulatory T cells in long-lasting Graves disease. Study information: Disease was considered persistent Graves' disease after over 5 years of antithyroid drugs (with positive TSH receptor antibodies).

With iRepertoire HTBI primers and Arm-PCR of CDR3 regions, TCR beta libraries were built. MiXCR, applied by TCRdb to the multiplex PCR reads, yields one record per CDR3 protein. The sample consists of roughly 400,000 distinct CDR3 sequences, about 21% of them appearing once. Germline loops: CDR1 LGHNT, CDR2 FRNRAP. Trimming removed 6 bases from V and 7 bases from J, with 9 bases in between. The CDR3 loop spans 12 amino acids. Time point described: persistent/refractory GD, antithyroid drugs over 5 years with positive TRAb. PBMC RNA was the source of the TCR library. This clonotype was obtained from a female donor with Graves disease. The chain links TRBV12-5 to TRBJ2-2; D remains unclear. The sample consisted of peripheral blood mononuclear cells (PBMCs), taken when the disease was refractory, from a patient treated with antithyroid drugs. The CDR3 DNA reads as TGTGCTAGTGGCCACGAACTCGGGGAGCTGTTTTTT. It is translated as CASGHELGELFF.